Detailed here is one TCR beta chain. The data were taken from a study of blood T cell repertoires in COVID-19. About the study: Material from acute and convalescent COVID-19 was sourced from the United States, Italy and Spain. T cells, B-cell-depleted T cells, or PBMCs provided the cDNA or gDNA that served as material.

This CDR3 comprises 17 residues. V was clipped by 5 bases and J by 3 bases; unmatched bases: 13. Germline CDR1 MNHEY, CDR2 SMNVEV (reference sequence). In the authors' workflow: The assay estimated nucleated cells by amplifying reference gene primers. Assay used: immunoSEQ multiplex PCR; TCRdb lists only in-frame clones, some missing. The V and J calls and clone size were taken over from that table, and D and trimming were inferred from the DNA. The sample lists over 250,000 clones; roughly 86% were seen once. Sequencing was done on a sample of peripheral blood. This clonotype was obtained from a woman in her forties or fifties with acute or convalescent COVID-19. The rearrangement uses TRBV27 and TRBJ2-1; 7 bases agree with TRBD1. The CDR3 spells CASSLGIRDRIYNEQFF. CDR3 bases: TGTGCCAGCAGTCTGGGGATCCGGGACAGAATCTACAATGAGCAGTTCTTC.